One and the same sample provided the 6 T cell receptor beta chains below, sequenced in a study of Ad26.COV2.S vaccination and SARS-CoV-2 variants. Treatment reported: roughly 19 received Ad26.COV2.S at low or high dose, single or two shots; about 5 received placebo; per-sample allocation not given. Sampling was performed 63 days after the first vaccine or placebo injection. Using immunoSEQ multiplex PCR, the repertoire was profiled, and TCRdb retains in-frame clones only, with some absent. The sample contains roughly 700,000 clones, roughly nine tenths of which appear only once. Material: peripheral blood, obtained in a trial of Ad26.COV2.S vaccine versus placebo. The source of these receptors is a person aged 18 to 59 who received the Ad26.COV2.S COVID-19 vaccine or a placebo.

The rearrangement uses TRBV4-1 and TRBJ1-4; 7 positions match TRBD1. CDR1 is MGHRA, CDR2 YSYEKL, per germline. J lost 10 bases, V lost 1 base, and 3 bases had no gene match. CDR3 size: 13 residues. This chain's CDR3 is CASSQGQGAKLFF. CDR3 in DNA: TGCGCCAGCAGCCAAGGACAGGGAGCAAAACTGTTTTTT.

The chain combines TRBV6-5 with TRBJ1-1; D gene uncertain. The germline gives CDR1 MNHEY, CDR2 SVGAGI. Trimming left V 7 bases short and J 8 bases short, with 17 bases between. This CDR3 comprises 13 residues. The CDR3 spells CASIDLAPVEAFF. DNA for the CDR3: TGTGCCAGCATAGATTTAGCGCCAGTGGAAGCTTTCTTT.

The chain combines TRBV9 with TRBJ2-7; tentatively, D is TRBD2 (5 bases). Germline values: CDR1 SGDLS, CDR2 YYNGEE. This CDR3 has 16 residues. V was clipped by 0 bases and J by 6 bases, with 19 bases between them. Here the CDR3 DNA reads TGTGCCAGCAGCGTAGGGTTTGGCGGGCCGTTCGGCGAGCAGTACTTC. Translating it yields CASSVGFGGPFGEQYF.

This clone appeared a single time. This rearrangement joins TRBV19 to TRBJ2-2; D possibly corresponds to TRBD1 (5 bases). Germline CDR1 LNHDA, CDR2 SQIVND (reference sequence). This CDR3 spans 16 amino acids. Trimming took 1 base from V and 0 from J, leaving 9 bases between them. CDR3 protein: CASSIGWGANTGELFF. CDR3 nucleotide sequence: TGTGCCAGTAGTATAGGGTGGGGCGCGAACACCGGGGAGCTGTTTTTT.

The J gene is TRBJ2-7, the V gene TRBV7-2, with D unclear. This CDR3 has 14 amino acids. The germline V gene has CDR1 SGHTA and CDR2 FQGNSA. Between the trimmed V and J ends, which lost 1 base and 4 bases, there was a span of 11 bases. The CDR3 region is CASSLVTTQYEQYF. The CDR3 DNA follows: TGTGCCAGCAGCTTAGTTACAACCCAGTACGAGCAGTACTTC. The full variable domain, with the rest looked up from reference TRBV7-2 and TRBJ2-7, is GAGVSQSPSNKVTEKGKDVELRCDPISGHTALYWYRQSLGQGLEFLIYFQGNSAPDKSGLPSDRFSAERTGGSVSTLTIQRTQQEDSAVYLCASSLVTTQYEQYFGPGTRLTVT.

This clone appeared a few times. The rearrangement joins TRBV5-1 to TRBJ1-5, with D tentatively TRBD1 (5 bases). The CDR3 sequence is 15 residues long. Looked up from germline, CDR1 is SGHRS and CDR2 is YFSETQ. Trimming cost V 0 bases and J 4 bases, with 11 bases left between them. The CDR3: CASSLGGRDNQPQHF. The CDR3 bases are TGCGCCAGCAGCTTGGGTGGCAGGGATAATCAGCCCCAGCATTTT. The variable domain in full, completed from reference TRBV5-1 and TRBJ1-5, reads KAGVTQTPRYLIKTRGQQVTLSCSPISGHRSVSWYQQTPGQGLQFLFEYFSETQRNKGNFPGRFSGRQFSNSRSEMNVSTLELGDSALYLCASSLGGRDNQPQHFGDGTRLSIL.